A selection of T cell receptor beta chains follows, all from one sample in a study of CD8+ T cells in alopecia areata. Profiling relied on immunoSEQ multiplex PCR, and the TCRdb table lists in-frame clones only, not all of them. The table shows about 120,000 clones, with around 61% occurring only once. Sample: CD4+ T cells sorted from blood. The receptors were sampled from a human donor in good health. Both conserved end residues are part of each CDR3. A D gene is named only where the DNA matches it firmly. Expanded clones are given a class, and other clones once, few, many or no size at all.

j_gene	v_gene	d_gene	abundance	CDR3nt	CDR3aa
TRBJ2-3	TRBV29-1	-	-	TGCAGCGGGATAAGGGCAGATACGCAGTATTTT	CSGIRADTQYF
TRBJ1-5	TRBV2	-	-	TGTGCCAGCAGTCCCCTCGGGGGGACCGGCAATCAGCCCCAGCATTTT	CASSPLGGTGNQPQHF
TRBJ2-5	TRBV29-1	-	-	TGCAGCGGGACTTCTGGGGGAGAGACCCAGTACTTC	CSGTSGGETQYF
TRBJ1-1	TRBV5-6	-	-	TGTGCCAGCAGCAACCCAGGGGAGCGAACTGAAGCTTTCTTT	CASSNPGERTEAFF
TRBJ2-1	TRBV29-1	-	-	TGCAGCGTTGACTCCCTAGAATCCTACAATGAGCAGTTCTTC	CSVDSLESYNEQFF
TRBJ1-5	TRBV7-2	-	few	TGTGCCAGCAGCATCTCCCTACCTCAGCCCCAGCATTTT	CASSISLPQPQHF
TRBJ2-5	TRBV29-1	-	-	TGCAGCGTGGGACACCTACAAGAGACCCAGTACTTC	CSVGHLQETQYF
TRBJ1-5	TRBV30	-	-	TGTGCCTGGAGTGTACGGGGGGGAGAACAGCCCCAGCATTTT	CAWSVRGGEQPQHF
TRBJ2-5	TRBV10-3	TRBD1	-	TGTGCCATCAGCGGACAGGGCCAAGAGACCCAGTACTTC	CAISGQGQETQYF
TRBJ2-7	TRBV7-2	-	few	TGTGCCAGCAGCCTCAGGACCCCGGGGTACGAGCAGTACTTC	CASSLRTPGYEQYF
TRBJ2-1	TRBV2	-	-	TGTGCCAGCAGTGAAAGATTAGGTAGAAATGAGCAGTTCTTC	CASSERLGRNEQFF
TRBJ2-5	TRBV23-1	TRBD2	-	TGCGCCAGCAGTCAAACCGCCGGGGGAGGGCGACGGGAGACCCAGTACTTC	CASSQTAGGGRRETQYF
TRBJ2-5	TRBV29-1	-	few	TGCAGCGTGGACCGAGACCAAGAGACCCAGTACTTC	CSVDRDQETQYF
TRBJ1-1	TRBV29-1	-	-	TGCAGCGCGGCCTGGGGCACTGAAGCTTTCTTT	CSAAWGTEAFF
TRBJ2-1	TRBV29-1	-	-	TGCAGCGTTCCGTCACAGGGCTATGAGCAGTTCTTC	CSVPSQGYEQFF
TRBJ2-3	TRBV15	-	-	TGTGCCACCAGCAGCGAACTAACCCGGGATACGCAGTATTTT	CATSSELTRDTQYF
TRBJ1-4	TRBV27	TRBD1	-	TGTGCCAGCAGCAGGGACAGGGAGGAAAAACTGTTTTTT	CASSRDREEKLFF
TRBJ1-6	TRBV5-4	TRBD1	-	TGTGCCAGCAGCCGAAGGACAGGGAGGGATTCACCCCTCCACTTT	CASSRRTGRDSPLHF
TRBJ1-1	TRBV7-2	TRBD1	-	TGTGCCAGCAGCTTAGTCGGGACAGGGGGGGAAGCTTTCTTT	CASSLVGTGGEAFF
TRBJ2-1	TRBV10-3	TRBD2	-	TGTGCCATCAGTGATCTTAGCGGGAGGAGCTCCTACAATGAGCAGTTCTTC	CAISDLSGRSSYNEQFF
TRBJ1-1	TRBV30	TRBD1	-	TGTGCCTGGCGACAGGGGGCCAGCACTGAAGCTTTCTTT	CAWRQGASTEAFF
TRBJ2-4	TRBV5-4	-	-	TGTGCCAGCAGCCTGGGAGTCCTAGCCAAAAACATTCAGTACTTC	CASSLGVLAKNIQYF
TRBJ2-5	TRBV2	-	-	TGTGCCAGCAGCAAAGGGGGGTCACAAGAGACCCAGTACTTC	CASSKGGSQETQYF
TRBJ1-4	TRBV29-1	-	few	TGCGGAACATCTCTATTCGCAACTAATGAAAAACTGTTTTTT	CGTSLFATNEKLFF
TRBJ1-1	TRBV27	TRBD1	-	TGTGCCAGCAGTCGTACAGGGGGCTGGGGGACTGAAGCTTTCTTT	CASSRTGGWGTEAFF
TRBJ1-6	TRBV2	TRBD1	-	TGTGCCAGGGGACAGCCTAATTCACCCCTCCACTTT	CARGQPNSPLHF
TRBJ2-2	TRBV11-2	-	-	TGTGCCAGCAGCTTAGATCGGGGATCCGGGGAGCTGTTTTTT	CASSLDRGSGELFF
TRBJ2-7	TRBV5-1	-	few	TGCGCCAGTCAGATCGGGGACACCGAGCAGTACTTC	CASQIGDTEQYF